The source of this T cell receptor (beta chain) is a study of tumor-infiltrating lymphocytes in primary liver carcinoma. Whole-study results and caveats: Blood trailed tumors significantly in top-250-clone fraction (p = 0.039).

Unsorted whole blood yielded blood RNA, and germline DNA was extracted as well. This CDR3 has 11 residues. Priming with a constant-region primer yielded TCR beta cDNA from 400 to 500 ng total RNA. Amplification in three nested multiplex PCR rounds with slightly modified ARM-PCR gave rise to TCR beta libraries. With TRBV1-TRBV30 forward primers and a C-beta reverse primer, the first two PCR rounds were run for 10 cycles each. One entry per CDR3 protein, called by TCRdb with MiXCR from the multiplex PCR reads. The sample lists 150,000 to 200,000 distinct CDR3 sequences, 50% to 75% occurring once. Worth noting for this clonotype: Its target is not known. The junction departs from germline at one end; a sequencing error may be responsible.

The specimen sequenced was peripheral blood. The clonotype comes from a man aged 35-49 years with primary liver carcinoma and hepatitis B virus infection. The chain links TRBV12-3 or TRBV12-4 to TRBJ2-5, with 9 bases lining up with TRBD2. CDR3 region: CDSSSRTSAFF. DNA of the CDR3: TGTGACAGCAGTTCGAGGACTAGCGCCTTCTTC.